Presented here are 21 T cell receptor beta chains from one specimen sequenced in a study of beta chain features in type 1 diabetes. Expressed TCRB transcripts were sequenced because the isolated RNA had all been reverse transcribed beforehand. Generated by immunoSEQ multiplex PCR, the TCRdb table keeps only in-frame clones and is missing some. The sample yields some 360,000 clones, around 20% seen once. Material for sequencing was naive CD4+ T cells from blood. The receptors were gathered from a woman aged 18-29 years in good health.

The V and J genes are TRBV4-1 and TRBJ1-2; D gene unclear. Trimming took 2 bases from V and 6 from J, leaving 13 bases between them. Germline V gene lookup returns CDR1 MGHRA and CDR2 YSYEKL. This CDR3 is built from 14 residues. The CDR3 sequence: CASSQPMREDGYTF. The CDR3 bases are TGCGCCAGCAGCCAACCGATGCGAGAGGATGGCTACACCTTC.

Written as DNA, the CDR3 is TGTGCCAGCTCACCACCGGCAACAGCAAACTCCTACGAGCAGTACTTC. This encodes CASSPPATANSYEQYF. The chain employs TRBV18 and TRBJ2-7, with no clear D. V lost 0 bases and J lost 0, with 12 bases in between. Germline loops: CDR1 KGHSH, CDR2 LQKENI. CDR3 length equals 16 residues.

This clone came up a few times. The chain uses TRBV27 and TRBJ2-7; perhaps TRBD2 as D (6 bases). Trimming stripped 2 bases from V and 4 bases from J, with 9 bases between. The CDR3 has 13 amino acids. The germline gives CDR1 MNHEY, CDR2 SMNVEV (reference sequence). CDR3 nucleotide sequence: TGTGCCAGCAGTTTAGGGACTTCGTACGAGCAGTACTTC. Translation gives CASSLGTSYEQYF.

This sequence joins TRBV4-1 and TRBJ1-4; 10 bases are a match to TRBD1. Germline trimming cut 0 bases from V and 8 bases from J; bases unmatched to any gene: 9. CDR1 is MGHRA and CDR2 is YSYEKL in the germline V gene. This CDR3 has 17 amino acids. The CDR3 is CASSQDPDRGRGEKLFF. DNA for the CDR3: TGCGCCAGCAGCCAAGATCCTGACAGGGGGCGCGGAGAAAAACTGTTTTTT.

The chain employs TRBV12-2 and TRBJ2-3; the D call of TRBD2 is as the table states it, not checked on the DNA. TRBV12-2 is a pseudogene segment. The CDR3 is 15 residues long. The CDR3 sequence is CASRQKAGGIDTQYF. CDR3 DNA: TGTGCAAGTCGCCAAAAGGCGGGGGGCATAGATACGCAGTATTTT.

J is TRBJ1-2 and V is TRBV19, with D uncertain. The CDR3 runs to 13 residues. Germline V gene sequence: CDR1 LNHDA, CDR2 SQIVND (reference sequence). The V end was cut by 3 bases, the J end by 5 bases, with 10 bases between. CDR3 bases: TGTGCCAGTAGTATGCAGGCCGGTTATGGCTACACCTTC. Translating it yields CASSMQAGYGYTF.

This clone was seen more than once but under ten times. This rearrangement joins TRBV11-3 to TRBJ2-7, with D unclear. CDR3 length: 14 amino acids. The V end was cut by 0 bases, the J end by 2 bases, with 8 bases between. The germline CDR1 and CDR2 sequences are SGHNT and YENEEA. The CDR3 region is CASSLDLNTYEQYF. In nucleotides, the CDR3 is TGTGCCAGCAGCTTAGACTTAAATACCTACGAGCAGTACTTC.

The rearrangement links TRBV6-5 to TRBJ1-3, with a tentative D call TRBD1 (6 bases). The CDR3 covers 16 residues. CDR1 is MNHEY and CDR2 is SVGAGI in the germline V gene. V lost 0 bases, J lost 0 bases, and 9 bases lay in between. The CDR3 DNA reads as TGTGCCAGCAGTTACTCGGGACACCTCTCTGGAAACACCATATATTTT. Translated, it gives CASSYSGHLSGNTIYF.

This clone was detected only a few times. This chain joins TRBV5-1 and TRBJ2-3; TRBD2 might be the D (5 bases). Trimming shortened V by 4 bases and J by 2 bases, and 14 bases separated the two germline ends. The CDR3 totals 15 residues. The germline V gene encodes CDR1 SGHRS and CDR2 YFSETQ. As DNA, the CDR3 is TGCGCCAGCAGCGCCAGGACTGACTTCACAGATACGCAGTATTTT. This codes for CASSARTDFTDTQYF.

In its sample, this clone was seen a few times. The chain employs TRBV14 and TRBJ1-1; no clear D. The germline gives CDR1 SGHDN, CDR2 FVKESK. V was shortened by 2 bases and J by 0 bases, with 7 bases between the two germline ends. This CDR3 contains 14 residues. CDR3 DNA: TGTGCCAGCAGCCAACCCGGGATGAACACTGAAGCTTTCTTT. This encodes CASSQPGMNTEAFF.

The chain employs TRBV6-1 and TRBJ2-5; D is perhaps TRBD1 (5 bases). Trimming shortened V by 5 bases and J by 4 bases, and 11 bases separated the two germline ends. Germline CDR1 MNHNS, CDR2 SASEGT. CDR3 length equals 13 residues. The CDR3 coding sequence is TGTGCCAGCAGTTTCAGGGAACGAGAGACCCAGTACTTC. Protein: CASSFRERETQYF.

This rearrangement joins TRBV6-5 to TRBJ2-1; TRBD2 matches at 9 bases. After removal of 0 bases from V and 8 bases from J, the junction contained 8 bases not matched to a gene. The V gene's germline CDR1 is MNHEY and CDR2 SVGAGI. The CDR3 is made up of 16 amino acids. CDR3 amino acids: CASSYSVAGGPYEQFF. As DNA, the CDR3 is TGTGCCAGCAGTTACTCGGTGGCGGGAGGGCCCTATGAGCAGTTCTTC.

The chain uses TRBV25-1 and TRBJ1-3; no clear D gene. CDR1 MGHDK and CDR2 SYGVNS come from the germline V gene. The CDR3 contains 15 residues. V was cut by 4 bases and J by 1 base, with 11 bases left in between. DNA for the CDR3: TGTGCCAGCAGTGGGGCAGGCGTATCTGGAAACACCATATATTTT. Translating it yields CASSGAGVSGNTIYF. Combining the CDR3 with reference TRBV25-1 and TRBJ1-3 gives the whole variable domain EADIYQTPRYLVIGTGKKITLECSQTMGHDKMYWYQQDPGMELHLIHYSYGVNSTEKGDLSSESTVSRIRTEHFPLTLESARPSHTSQYLCASSGAGVSGNTIYFGEGSWLTVV.

The DNA of the CDR3 is TGTGCCAGCGGGGGACGAACCACTGAAGCTTTCTTT. Protein product: CASGGRTTEAFF. The V and J genes are TRBV19 and TRBJ1-1; perhaps TRBD1 as D (5 bases). This CDR3 is 12 amino acids long. Per the germline V gene, CDR1 is LNHDA and CDR2 is SQIVND (reference sequence). Trimming stripped 9 bases from V and 4 bases from J, with 12 bases between.

This clone showed up just a few times. V is TRBV5-4 and J is TRBJ2-7; D perhaps matches TRBD1 (6 bases). The CDR3 consists of 15 residues. V was clipped by 5 bases and J by 7 bases, with 22 bases between them. Germline CDR1 is SGHNT and CDR2 is YYREEE (reference sequence). CDR3 protein: CASSLTGMGSREQYF. The DNA of the CDR3 is TGTGCCAGCAGTCTCACAGGGATGGGTTCGAGGGAGCAGTACTTC.

This clone was seen a handful of times. The chain combines TRBV5-1 with TRBJ2-1; 7 nucleotides agree with TRBD2. CDR1 is SGHRS and CDR2 is YFSETQ in the germline V gene. This CDR3 region has 15 residues. V trimming: 1 base; J trimming: 7 bases; junction bases outside the gene matches: 8. CDR3 bases: TGCGCCAGCAGCTTGTTGGCGGGAGTGGAGAATGAGCAGTTCTTC. Its protein product is CASSLLAGVENEQFF. The variable domain in full, with the rest retrieved from reference TRBV5-1 and TRBJ2-1, is KAGVTQTPRYLIKTRGQQVTLSCSPISGHRSVSWYQQTPGQGLQFLFEYFSETQRNKGNFPGRFSGRQFSNSRSEMNVSTLELGDSALYLCASSLLAGVENEQFFGPGTRLTVL.

The CDR3 nucleotides are TGTGCTAGTGGTTTCCAGATTCTGCAGTATTTT. Protein sequence: CASGFQILQYF. V gene TRBV12-5 combines with J gene TRBJ2-3; D not resolved. Trimming pared 3 bases from V and 11 bases from J, leaving 9 bases between. Germline CDR1 reads LGHNT; CDR2 reads FRNRAP. The CDR3 spans 11 residues.

This clone was seen a handful of times. The chain uses TRBV4-3 and TRBJ1-2, with TRBD1 identical over 9 bases. There are 17 residues in the CDR3. Looked up from germline, CDR1 is LGHNA and CDR2 is YSLEER. After removal of 1 base from V and 6 bases from J, the junction contained 12 bases not matched to a gene. CDR3 nucleotides: TGCGCCAGCAGCCAAGCCGTCGGGACAGGGAAGTGGAATGGCTACACCTTC. This gives the protein CASSQAVGTGKWNGYTF.

The V and J genes are TRBV7-9 and TRBJ1-2; 8 positions agree with TRBD1. From germline, CDR1 is SEHNR and CDR2 FQNEAQ (reference sequence). V lost 5 bases, J lost 0 bases, and 8 bases stayed unmatched. The CDR3 covers 16 residues. CDR3 region: CASSLGQADSNYGYTF. CDR3 DNA sequence: TGTGCCAGCAGCCTGGGACAGGCTGACTCTAACTATGGCTACACCTTC.

The V and J genes are TRBV29-1 and TRBJ2-3, with 9 bases lining up with TRBD2. V shed 6 bases, J shed 3 bases, and the junction held 7 bases outside the gene matches. CDR3 length equals 14 residues. Germline assignment: CDR1 SQVTM and CDR2 ANQGSEA. The CDR3 DNA follows: TGCAGCGTGGGGGGTAGCGGGAGTACAGATACGCAGTATTTT. As protein: CSVGGSGSTDTQYF.

This clone was seen a handful of times. Distinct nucleotide sequences in the sample also encode this CDR3. The chain carries TRBV18 and TRBJ2-7, with 10 bases fitting TRBD2. In germline, CDR1 is KGHSH, CDR2 LQKENI. Losses at the gene ends were 3 bases for V and 3 bases for J; bases not matched to a gene: 2. The CDR3 consists of 14 residues. This CDR3 reads CASSPGTSVYEQYF. The DNA for the CDR3 is TGTGCCAGCTCACCCGGGACTAGCGTCTACGAGCAGTACTTC.